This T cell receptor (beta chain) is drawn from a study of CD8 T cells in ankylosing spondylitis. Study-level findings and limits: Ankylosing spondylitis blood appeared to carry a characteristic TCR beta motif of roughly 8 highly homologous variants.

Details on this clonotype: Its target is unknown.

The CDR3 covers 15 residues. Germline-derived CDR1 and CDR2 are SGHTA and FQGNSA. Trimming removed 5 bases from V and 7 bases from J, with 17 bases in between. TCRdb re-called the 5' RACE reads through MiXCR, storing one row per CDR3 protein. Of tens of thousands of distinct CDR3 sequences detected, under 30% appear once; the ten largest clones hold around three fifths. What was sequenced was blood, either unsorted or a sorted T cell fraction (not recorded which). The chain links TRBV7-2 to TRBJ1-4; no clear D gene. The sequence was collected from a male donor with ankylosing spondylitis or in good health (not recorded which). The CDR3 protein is CASSPSGFLSEKLFF. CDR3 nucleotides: TGTGCCAGCAGCCCCTCGGGTTTTTTAAGTGAAAAACTGTTTTTT. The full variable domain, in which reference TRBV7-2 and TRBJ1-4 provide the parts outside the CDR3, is GAGVSQSPSNKVTEKGKDVELRCDPISGHTALYWYRQSLGQGLEFLIYFQGNSAPDKSGLPSDRFSAERTGGSVSTLTIQRTQQEDSAVYLCASSPSGFLSEKLFFGSGTQLSVL.